Listed below are T cell receptor beta chains from one sample, sequenced in a study of shared clonotypes between healthy human individuals. This table comes from immunoSEQ multiplex PCR, and its TCRdb copy is limited to in-frame clones, with some not included. The sample shows about 1,500,000 clones, roughly 96% of them seen only once. The sample was naive CD4+ T cells sorted from blood. The receptors shown here come from a man aged 30 to 39 in good health. The CDR3 runs from the conserved cysteine through the conserved F or W.

v_call | cdr3_aa
TRBV14 | CASSQMPGFATEAFF
TRBV27 | CASSFSSLRETQYF
TRBV5-4 | CASSLPDLAARGGYEQYF
TRBV28 | CASRETSGRARTGELFF
TRBV7-3 | CASSLAGKSKEKLFF
TRBV7-2 | CASSLTSGRLDNEQFF
TRBV7-2 | CASNPGQTFSYNEQFF
TRBV30 | CAWSAHPGTSGRAAADTQYF
TRBV6-6 | CASSPGTLGDTEAFF
TRBV5-4 | CASSLPGASGNTDTQYF
TRBV29-1 | CSVVGRESTDTQYF
TRBV5-5 | CASSLEGVNTEAFF
TRBV28 | CASSLAKNIQYF
TRBV27 | CASSFDRGTEAFF
TRBV27 | CASSRTGLADYNEQFF
TRBV5-1 | CASRFSDSTDTQYF
TRBV28 | CASSSGLHNYYEQYF
TRBV19 | CASSIGLGGANTGELFF
TRBV7-2 | CASSPEAGRPYNEQFF
TRBV4-3 | CASSQLAGSTGELFF
TRBV6-6 | CASSGLGGDHEQYF
TRBV7-8 | CASIQRRLAGIDTQYF
TRBV29-1 | CSVGLGEWETQYF
TRBV14 | CASSQARMWTGVDNEQFF